The rows below give T cell receptor beta chains drawn from one sample of a study of T cells after yellow fever vaccination. TCRdb re-called the 5' RACE reads through MiXCR, storing one row per CDR3 protein. Altogether some 290,000 distinct CDR3 sequences are present, around a tenth being singletons, with the ten largest covering less than 3.5%. Specimen: CD4+ T cells sorted from PBMCs, collected 45 days after the yellow fever booster vaccination. The receptors derive from a man aged 18 to 35 who received the YFV17D yellow fever vaccine. CDR3s include the opening cysteine and the closing phenylalanine or tryptophan. A D gene is named only where the DNA matches it firmly. For some rows the clone size is stated as once, few or many, or as a class when expanded; others skip it.

D | J | V | size | DNA | CDR3
NA | TRBJ1-1 | TRBV7-6 | few | TGTGCCAGCAGCCCCCGGGACCTCGGATGGGCTTTCTTT | CASSPRDLGWAFF
NA | TRBJ1-1 | TRBV10-1 | few | TGCGCCAGCGTGGTAGGGACTGAAGCTTTCTTT | CASVVGTEAFF
NA | TRBJ1-2 | TRBV3-1 | few | TGTGCCAGCAGCCACAACAGGGTGGCTGGCTACACCTTC | CASSHNRVAGYTF
NA | TRBJ2-1 | TRBV4-1 | NA | TGCGCCAGCAGCCAAGTCGGTGCGGGGAACAATGAGCAGTTCTTC | CASSQVGAGNNEQFF
NA | TRBJ1-1 | TRBV3-1 | few | TGTGCCAGCAGGACCGGGGGGTACACTGAAGCTTTCTTT | CASRTGGYTEAFF
NA | TRBJ2-6 | TRBV20-1 | NA | TGCAGTGCTTCCCACTATTCTGGGGCCATCGTCCTGACTTTC | CSASHYSGAIVLTF
NA | TRBJ1-2 | TRBV7-9 | NA | TGTGCCAGCAGCTTAGGGGGGGGCCACCGGACTGGCTACACCTTC | CASSLGGGHRTGYTF
NA | TRBJ2-2 | TRBV5-6 | many | TGTGCCAGCAGCTTGTTGGTAACCGGGGAGCTGTTTTTT | CASSLLVTGELFF
NA | TRBJ1-2 | TRBV5-1 | many | TGCGCCAGCAGCTTGGTGGGGAGTGATGGCTACACCTTC | CASSLVGSDGYTF
TRBD2 | TRBJ2-1 | TRBV4-3 | NA | TGCGCCAGCAGCCAAGATTTTCGCGGGGGGGCCTCTTACAATGAGCAGTTCTTC | CASSQDFRGGASYNEQFF
TRBD2 | TRBJ2-7 | TRBV4-3 | NA | TGCGCCAGCAGCCCCTCGCTTGCTAGCGGGGCCTTCGAGCTGTACTTC | CASSPSLASGAFELYF
TRBD2 | TRBJ2-3 | TRBV7-2 | few | TGTGCCAGCAGCCCCCGTTACGGGGGGGCCGGAGATACGCAGTATTTT | CASSPRYGGAGDTQYF
TRBD2 | TRBJ2-7 | TRBV4-3 | NA | TGCGCCAGCAGCCAAACTCTAGCGGGGGACTCCTACGAGCAGTACTTC | CASSQTLAGDSYEQYF
NA | TRBJ1-1 | TRBV12-3/TRBV12-4 | NA | TGTGCCAGCAGGGGCATGAACACTGAAGCTTTCTTT | CASRGMNTEAFF
NA | TRBJ1-1 | TRBV12-3/TRBV12-4 | many | TGTGCCAGCAGTTTAGCGAGTACGGGGGGAAACTTT | CASSLASTGGNF
NA | TRBJ2-5 | TRBV10-3 | NA | TGTGCCATCAGTAGCAGTCGCGAGACCCAGTACTTC | CAISSSRETQYF
NA | TRBJ2-3 | TRBV18 | NA | TGTGCCAGCTCACCTCGCCGGGGAGGAGCAGATACGCAGTATTTT | CASSPRRGGADTQYF
NA | TRBJ2-2 | TRBV19 | NA | TGTGCCAGTAGTATTCCTACGAACACCGGGGAGCTGTTTTTT | CASSIPTNTGELFF
NA | TRBJ2-1 | TRBV7-2 | few | TGTGCCAGCAGCTCACCGGGGGGCCTAAATGAGCAGTTCTTC | CASSSPGGLNEQFF
NA | TRBJ2-3 | TRBV7-6 | many | TGTGCCAGCAGCTTAGGCCGTCTAGATACGCAGTATTTT | CASSLGRLDTQYF
NA | TRBJ2-1 | TRBV24-1 | NA | TGTGCCACCAGTGACCGCAGCGAGGTCGATGAGCAGTTCTTC | CATSDRSEVDEQFF
NA | TRBJ2-5 | TRBV5-8 | NA | TGTGCCAGCAGCGACGACGGGAAGGGCGAGACCCAGTACTTC | CASSDDGKGETQYF
NA | TRBJ2-3 | TRBV27 | NA | TGTGCCAGCAGTTCCTCCGGTGGCGGAGGTACGCAGTATTTT | CASSSSGGGGTQYF
TRBD2 | TRBJ2-1 | TRBV11-2 | many | TGTGCCAGCACCTCGACTAGCGGGCGGAGGGAGCAGTTCTTC | CASTSTSGRREQFF
NA | TRBJ2-1 | TRBV4-1 | NA | TGCGCCAGCAGCCAAGATACAGGGACGAAGCAGTTCTTC | CASSQDTGTKQFF
TRBD1 | TRBJ1-1 | TRBV27 | few | TGTGCCAGCAGTTTAGGGGGGGACAGGGTAGCAGCTTTCTTT | CASSLGGDRVAAFF
TRBD2 | TRBJ2-1 | TRBV6-1 | NA | TGTGCCAGCAGTCCCGGACTAGCAGGGGAGCAGTTCTTC | CASSPGLAGEQFF
NA | TRBJ1-5 | TRBV5-1 | NA | TGCGCCAGCAGCTTGTTGTCCGATCAGCCCCAGCATTTT | CASSLLSDQPQHF
TRBD1 | TRBJ2-2 | TRBV6-6 | NA | TGTGCCAGCCACCCAACAGGGGTCGGCACCGGGGAGCTGTTTTTT | CASHPTGVGTGELFF
NA | TRBJ2-1 | TRBV5-1 | NA | TGCGCCAGCAGTACAGGGACCTTCTACAATGAGCAGTTCTTC | CASSTGTFYNEQFF
NA | TRBJ2-4 | TRBV10-3 | NA | TGTGCCATCAGTGAGCGGGCTGTCAAAAACATTCAGTACTTC | CAISERAVKNIQYF
NA | TRBJ1-6 | TRBV19 | NA | TGTGCCAGTAGTACAAGGGGGTATAATTCACCCCTCCACTTT | CASSTRGYNSPLHF
NA | TRBJ2-5 | TRBV3-1 | NA | TGTGCCAGCAGCGATAACGACAAACAAGAGACCCAGTACTTC | CASSDNDKQETQYF
TRBD2 | TRBJ2-1 | TRBV5-1 | few | TGCGCCAGCAGTTGGGGAGCAGCGGGGCGAAACAATGAGCAGTTCTTC | CASSWGAAGRNNEQFF
NA | TRBJ2-5 | TRBV2 | few | TGTGCCAGCAGTGCCAGTGGGACCCAGTACTTC | CASSASGTQYF
NA | TRBJ2-7 | TRBV7-9 | NA | TGTGCCAGCAGCCTCCCTAACGACTACGAGCAGTACTTC | CASSLPNDYEQYF
NA | TRBJ1-4 | TRBV7-9 | few | TGTGCCAGCAGCGCCCAGGGGACTAATGAAAAACTGTTTTTT | CASSAQGTNEKLFF
NA | TRBJ2-2 | TRBV5-1 | many | TGCGCCAGCAGCTTCACTAGCCCGAACACCGGGGAGCTGTTTTTT | CASSFTSPNTGELFF
TRBD2 | TRBJ2-2 | TRBV5-1 | NA | TGCGCCAGCAGCAGTAGCGGGGGGGCCCTCGCCGGGGAGCTGTTTTTT | CASSSSGGALAGELFF
NA | TRBJ2-5 | TRBV6-2/TRBV6-3 | NA | TGTGCCAGCAGTTACCAACTAGCCGGAGAGACCCAGTACTTC | CASSYQLAGETQYF
TRBD1 | TRBJ1-2 | TRBV9 | few | TGTGCCAGCAGCATCTCGGGACAGGGTATGGGGCGCTACACCTTC | CASSISGQGMGRYTF
TRBD2 | TRBJ2-3 | TRBV6-5 | few | TGTGCCAGCAGTTACTCAACTAGCGGGGGGCCAGATACGCAGTATTTT | CASSYSTSGGPDTQYF
NA | TRBJ1-4 | TRBV30 | NA | TGTGCCTGGAGTGTACGATGGGACTCGGGTGAAAAACTGTTTTTT | CAWSVRWDSGEKLFF
NA | TRBJ1-1 | TRBV12-3/TRBV12-4 | NA | TGTGCCAGCAGTTTTAGAGTCGCTGAAGCTTTCTTT | CASSFRVAEAFF
NA | TRBJ2-3 | TRBV7-7 | few | TGTGCCAGCAGCCCCGCATTGCAGAGCACAGATACGCAGTATTTT | CASSPALQSTDTQYF
TRBD1 | TRBJ1-5 | TRBV7-2 | few | TGTGCCAGCAGCTTCGGACAGGGTAGCAATCAGCCCCAGCATTTT | CASSFGQGSNQPQHF
TRBD2 | TRBJ2-1 | TRBV7-2 | many | TGTGCCAGCAGCCCCACGGGGGGGCAGATATACAATGAGCAGTTCTTC | CASSPTGGQIYNEQFF
TRBD2 | TRBJ2-1 | TRBV20-1 | NA | TGCAGTGCTACCACTACTCAGCGGGGGGTGTACAATGAGCAGTTCTTC | CSATTTQRGVYNEQFF
NA | TRBJ2-7 | TRBV20-1 | few | TGCAGTGCTAGAGATCGCCTATCGGGCGAGCAGTACTTC | CSARDRLSGEQYF
NA | TRBJ2-6 | TRBV7-9 | few | TGTGCCAGCATCGAGGGGGGTAACTCTGGGGCCAACGTCCTGACTTTC | CASIEGGNSGANVLTF
NA | TRBJ1-5 | TRBV6-6 | few | TGTGCCAGCAGCTACTTTAAAGGGACCAGCGATCAGCCCCAGCATTTT | CASSYFKGTSDQPQHF
NA | TRBJ1-1 | TRBV20-1 | NA | TGCAGTGCTATATCGGGGAGGGGCACTGAAGCTTTCTTT | CSAISGRGTEAFF